The 2 T cell receptor beta chains below all came from one sample that was sequenced in a study of memory CD4+ T cells and cytomegalovirus serostatus (dated by TCRdb to between 2018 and 2021). Single viable CD3+CD4+CD8-CD45RO+ cells were sorted as memory CD4+ T cells on a FACSAria II. To prepare the library, the immunoSEQ multiplex PCR assay was applied. TCRdb retrieved this table from immuneACCESS and kept in-frame rearrangements only. Not all clones are present; in checked studies, unresolved V genes account for under half, and no reason is known for the remainder. This sample has under 80,000 clones in its table, and 60% to 80% of those were observed once. The biggest ten clones account for 2.5% to 3% of the sample. Input material: memory CD4+ T cells from blood. The receptors derive from an adult in good health and CMV-seropositive.

The chain joins TRBV6-5 to TRBJ2-5, with no clear D. The CDR3 has 14 amino acids. Between the trimmed V and J ends, which lost 6 bases and 3 bases, there was a span of 14 bases. The germline V gene has CDR1 MNHEY and CDR2 SVGAGI. This CDR3 is CASSQREFKETQYF. The CDR3 region has the DNA TGTGCCAGCAGCCAGCGAGAGTTCAAAGAGACCCAGTACTTC.

This clone showed up just a few times. The genes are TRBV2 and TRBJ1-5; D remains unclear. V lost 3 bases to trimming and J lost 5 bases, with 14 bases between them. This CDR3 is built from 15 residues. From germline, CDR1 is SNHLY and CDR2 FYNNEI. The CDR3 DNA is TGTGCCAGCAGTGAGTCGTGGGTTGGGGATCAGCCCCAGCATTTT. It translates to CASSESWVGDQPQHF.